The clone carrying this T cell receptor beta chain turned up a few times. Assay used: immunoSEQ multiplex PCR; TCRdb lists only in-frame clones, some missing. Of around 1,400 clones listed, less than 20% are singletons. The record originates from a study of T cells in localized non-small cell lung cancer. Trimming took 3 bases from V and 4 from J; bases not matched to a gene: 3. Germline CDR1 and CDR2: SGHNT and YENEEA. This CDR3 is 15 amino acids long. The sequence came from a woman aged 40-70 years with stage II lung adenocarcinoma. The rearrangement uses TRBV11-3 and TRBJ1-4, with 9 bases matching TRBD1. This specimen consisted of normal lung tissue next to the tumor, obtained before any cancer treatment. The CDR3 DNA sequence: TGTGCCAGCAGCTTCGGGACAGGGAGTAATGAAAAACTGTTTTTT. Encoded protein: CASSFGTGSNEKLFF.